This TCR beta chain appears in the sequencing data of a study of blood T cell repertoires in COVID-19. Whole-study context: The origin of the acute and convalescent COVID-19 samples was the United States, Italy and Spain. Nucleic acid was either cDNA or gDNA, and it came from T cells, B-cell-depleted T cells, or PBMCs.

Germline V CDR1 and CDR2: SEHNR, FQNEAQ (reference sequence). This CDR3 spans 13 amino acids. The V end lost 4 bases, the J end lost 4 bases, and 8 bases lay between the germline ends. This clone turned up a few times. In the original processing: Scientists estimated how many nucleated cells there were by amplifying reference gene primers. Method: immunoSEQ multiplex PCR; TCRdb's copy keeps in-frame clones and lacks some. V and J calls and clone size are copied from that table; D and trimming were computed from the DNA. The sample consists of 95,000 to 150,000 clones, under 90% of them appearing once.

The specimen was peripheral blood. The V call is TRBV7-9, the J call TRBJ2-1, with TRBD1 as a possible D gene (5 bases). The sequence was obtained from a man aged 55 to 69 with acute or convalescent COVID-19. The CDR3 sequence: CASSSTAYNEQFF. In DNA form, the CDR3 reads TGTGCCAGCAGCTCGACAGCTTACAATGAGCAGTTCTTC.